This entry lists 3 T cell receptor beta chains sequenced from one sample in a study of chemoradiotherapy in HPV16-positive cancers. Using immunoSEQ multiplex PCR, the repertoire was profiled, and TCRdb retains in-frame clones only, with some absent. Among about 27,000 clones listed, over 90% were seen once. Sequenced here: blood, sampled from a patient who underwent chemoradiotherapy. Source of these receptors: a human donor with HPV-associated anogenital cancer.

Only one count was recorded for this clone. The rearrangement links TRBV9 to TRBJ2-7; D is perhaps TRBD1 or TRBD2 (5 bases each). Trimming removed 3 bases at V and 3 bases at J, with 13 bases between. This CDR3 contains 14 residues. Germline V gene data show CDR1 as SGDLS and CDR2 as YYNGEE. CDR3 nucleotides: TGTGCCAGCAGCGCTGGGGACGGTAACTACGAGCAGTACTTC. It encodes CASSAGDGNYEQYF.

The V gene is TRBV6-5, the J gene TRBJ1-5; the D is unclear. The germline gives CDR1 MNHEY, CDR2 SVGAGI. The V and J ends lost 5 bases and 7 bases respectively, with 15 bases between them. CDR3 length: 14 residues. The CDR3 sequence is CASSLSTEGQPQHF. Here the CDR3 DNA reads TGTGCCAGCAGTCTATCGACGGAGGGACAGCCCCAGCATTTT.

CDR3 amino acids: CSALYTEAFF. The DNA of the CDR3 is TGCAGTGCTCTATACACTGAAGCTTTCTTT. V and J are TRBV20-1 and TRBJ1-1; D unclear. The CDR3 is made up of 10 amino acids. Germline lookup yields CDR1 DFQATT and CDR2 SNEGSKA (reference sequence). V gave up 5 bases and J gave up 3 bases, with 4 bases separating them.